This T cell receptor beta chain was sequenced in a study of T cells in Graves' hyperthyroidism and ophthalmopathy. Study-wide results and caveats: Prediction of ophthalmopathy progression came a median about 6 months pre-onset. Ophthalmopathy stood apart from stable hyperthyroidism in a 13 V-J model. Most thyroid clonotypes with frequency above 0.001 were detected in blood.

This clonotype was recorded a few times. Its antigen is not identified. The CDR3 contains 14 residues. The germline V gene has CDR1 LGHNT and CDR2 FRNRAP. V dropped 0 bases and J dropped 1 base, with 7 bases sitting between them. The investigators amplified TCR beta CDR3 regions from RNA transcripts. An initial round of RT-PCR targeting the TCR CDR3 relied on the HTBI primer set. MiXCR was run by TCRdb on the multiplex PCR reads, yielding one entry per CDR3 protein. The sample holds over 300,000 distinct CDR3 sequences, approximately 15% seen once. Cells are PBMCs isolated from about 10 ml of fresh blood.

The sequencing sample was made of blood. V gene TRBV12-5 combines with J gene TRBJ2-7; D is unclear. The clonotype was recovered from a woman aged 40 to 50 with Graves' ophthalmopathy. The CDR3 DNA follows: TGTGCTAGTGGTTTGGTACCGATTTCCTACGAGCAGTACTTC. This translates into CASGLVPISYEQYF. Combining the CDR3 with reference TRBV12-5 and TRBJ2-7 gives the whole variable domain DARVTQTPRHKVTEMGQEVTMRCQPILGHNTVFWYRQTMMQGLELLAYFRNRAPLDDSGMPKDRFSAEMPDATLATLKIQPSEPRDSAVYFCASGLVPISYEQYFGPGTRLTVT.